This entry lists 29 T cell receptor beta chains sequenced from one sample in a study of blood T cell repertoires in COVID-19. The protocol was immunoSEQ multiplex PCR, while the TCRdb copy is restricted to in-frame clones and leaves out a portion. Among tens of thousands of clones, roughly nine tenths were seen once, and the ten largest hold roughly 3.5%. Sequenced input: peripheral blood. These receptor sequences come from a woman between 65 and 79 years old with acute or convalescent COVID-19.

The CDR3 protein is CASTRGINNEQFF. DNA of the CDR3: TGCGCCAGCACCCGCGGGATCAACAATGAGCAGTTCTTC. The rearrangement links TRBV5-1 to TRBJ2-1; maybe TRBD2 (6 bases). Germline CDR1 SGHRS, CDR2 YFSETQ. Trimming pared 6 bases from V and 5 bases from J, leaving 12 bases between. This CDR3 spans 13 amino acids.

The V gene is TRBV6-1, the J gene TRBJ2-1; perhaps TRBD1 as D (5 bases). CDR1 is MNHNS and CDR2 is SASEGT in the germline V gene. The germline V and J ends were trimmed by 2 bases and 2 bases, with 16 bases remaining between them. This CDR3 spans 17 amino acids. The CDR3 loop is CASSERGQGSTYNEQFF. CDR3 in DNA: TGTGCCAGCAGTGAAAGGGGCCAGGGCAGTACCTACAATGAGCAGTTCTTC.

This sequence joins TRBV10-3 and TRBJ1-4; tentative D call: TRBD1 (5 bases). Trimming left V 10 bases short and J 2 bases short, with 23 bases between. CDR3 length: 17 residues. CDR1 ENHRY and CDR2 SYGVKD come from the germline V gene. CDR3 nucleotides: TGTGCCACCTCCTCGGATAAAGGGGCTTCTACTAATGAAAAACTGTTTTTT. It encodes CATSSDKGASTNEKLFF.

The genes are TRBV19 and TRBJ1-6; possible D gene TRBD1, 5 bases. V shed 3 bases and J shed 6 bases, with 12 bases lying between them. This CDR3 region has 15 residues. Germline lookup yields CDR1 LNHDA and CDR2 SQIVND (reference sequence). CDR3 nucleotides: TGTGCCAGTAGTATTTCAGGGAAGGGTAATTCACCCCTCCACTTT. Protein: CASSISGKGNSPLHF.

The chain recombines TRBV11-3 with TRBJ2-1; 11 bases are a match to TRBD1. CDR3 length: 16 residues. Germline loops: CDR1 SGHNT, CDR2 YENEEA. The J segment lost 10 bases and the V segment lost 1 base, leaving 9 bases of the junction unmatched. CDR3 sequence (DNA): TGTGCCAGCAGCTTAGGGGGGACAGGGGGAAAAGGGGAGCAGTTCTTC. Translation: CASSLGGTGGKGEQFF.

V and J are TRBV10-3 and TRBJ2-5; no firm D call. There are 15 residues in the CDR3. Germline V gene data show CDR1 as ENHRY and CDR2 as SYGVKD. Trimming removed 4 bases from V and 5 bases from J, with 17 bases in between. The CDR3 loop reads CAISVRQTLEETQYF. As DNA, the CDR3 is TGTGCCATCAGTGTGAGGCAGACCCTCGAGGAGACCCAGTACTTC.

The CDR3, as DNA: TGCGCCAGCAGCTTGGACGTAGGGGGCATCACTGAAGCTTTCTTT. Translated, it gives CASSLDVGGITEAFF. The V and J genes are TRBV5-1 and TRBJ1-1, with 7 positions matching TRBD1. The CDR3 has 15 residues. Trimming took 0 bases from V and 4 from J; bases not matched to a gene: 6. The germline gives CDR1 SGHRS, CDR2 YFSETQ.

This clone showed up just once. The V call is TRBV19, the J call TRBJ1-5, with unresolved D. Germline assignment: CDR1 LNHDA and CDR2 SQIVND (reference sequence). Trimming stripped 6 bases from V and 2 bases from J, with 11 bases between. This CDR3 contains 14 residues. The CDR3 loop reads CASRREAGNQPQHF. CDR3 in DNA: TGTGCCAGTAGACGGGAGGCGGGCAATCAGCCCCAGCATTTT.

The V gene is TRBV3-1 (or the pseudogene TRBV3-2), the J gene TRBJ2-7, with 7 positions matching TRBD2. V was clipped by 6 bases and J by 4 bases; unmatched bases: 15. CDR1 and CDR2 from the germline V gene are LGHDT and YNNKEL (reference sequence). This CDR3 is 16 amino acids long. In nucleotides, the CDR3 is TGTGCCAGCAGTCCAACTAGCCAGAGGCGGGGGTACGAGCAGTACTTC. This gives the protein CASSPTSQRRGYEQYF.

The DNA of the CDR3 is TGCGCCAGCAGCCCAGGGACTAGCGGGCCTAATGAGCAGTTCTTC. This codes for CASSPGTSGPNEQFF. This rearrangement joins TRBV5-1 to TRBJ2-1, with 12 bases lining up with TRBD2. The CDR3 length is 15 residues. Germline lookup yields CDR1 SGHRS and CDR2 YFSETQ. Losses at the gene ends were 4 bases for V and 7 bases for J; bases not matched to a gene: 6.

The CDR3 DNA follows: TGTGCCAGTAGTATAGCCGGGAGGGCGGCAGATACGCAGTATTTT. Translating it yields CASSIAGRAADTQYF. The V call is TRBV19, the J call TRBJ2-3; 8 positions agree with TRBD2. Germline V lookup: CDR1 LNHDA, CDR2 SQIVND (reference sequence). The CDR3 has 15 residues. V lost 1 base, J lost 4 bases, and 4 bases stayed unmatched.

The CDR3 DNA is TGCGCCAGCAGCTTGGGCGGGTCTAACTATGGCTACACCTTC. Encoded protein: CASSLGGSNYGYTF. The chain recombines TRBV5-1 with TRBJ1-2; unclear D gene. Germline V gene lookup returns CDR1 SGHRS and CDR2 YFSETQ. The V end was cut by 0 bases, the J end by 0 bases, with 6 bases between. The CDR3 extends over 14 amino acids.

The chain uses TRBV11-2 and TRBJ2-3, with TRBD2 matching 11 bases. This CDR3 contains 17 residues. J gave up 1 base and V 3 bases, and 6 bases lay outside the gene matches. In germline, CDR1 is SGHAT, CDR2 FQNNGV. The CDR3 loop is CASSFSGLAARTDTQYF. CDR3 nucleotides: TGTGCCAGCAGCTTCTCGGGACTAGCGGCCCGCACAGATACGCAGTATTTT.

The rearrangement links TRBV6-5 to TRBJ1-2, with D uncertain. The V gene lost 10 bases and the J gene lost 4 bases, with 13 bases spanning the gap. Germline CDR1 MNHEY, CDR2 SVGAGI. The CDR3 runs 12 residues. CDR3 DNA: TGTGCCACTTGGAGTGTTCTCTATGGCTACACCTTC. Its translation: CATWSVLYGYTF.

The genes are TRBV24-1 and TRBJ1-5, with TRBD1 as a possible D gene (6 bases). The germline V gene has CDR1 KGHDR and CDR2 SFDVKD. The CDR3 extends over 15 amino acids. V lost 4 bases and J lost 8, with 17 bases in between. CDR3 DNA sequence: TGTGCCACCAGTGACCAGAGGGGGGGCGAAAAGCCCCAGCATTTT. Protein: CATSDQRGGEKPQHF.

This clone was observed a few times. The V gene is TRBV28, the J gene TRBJ2-1; 8 positions agree with TRBD2. Per germline, CDR1 MDHEN and CDR2 SYDVKM. The CDR3 runs 16 residues. Trimming took 7 bases from V and 5 from J; bases not matched to a gene: 13. The CDR3 DNA is TGTGCCAGCATCGCGTCAGCGGGAGTGCCCGACAATGAGCAGTTCTTC. It encodes CASIASAGVPDNEQFF. The full variable domain, its missing parts supplied by reference TRBV28 and TRBJ2-1, is DVKVTQSSRYLVKRTGEKVFLECVQDMDHENMFWYRQDPGLGLRLIYFSYDVKMKEKGDIPEGYSVSREKKERFSLILESASTNQTSMYLCASIASAGVPDNEQFFGPGTRLTVL.

Only a few counts were recorded for this clone. V usage is TRBV7-8 and J usage is TRBJ2-7, with D perhaps matching TRBD2 (6 bases). CDR1 and CDR2 from the germline V gene are SGHVS and FQNEAQ. Trimming shortened V by 3 bases and J by 0 bases, and 12 bases separated the two germline ends. This CDR3 region has 15 residues. The CDR3 nucleotides read TGTGCCAGCAGCTTCGGGGGATCCGGCTCCTACGAGCAGTACGTC. Protein sequence: CASSFGGSGSYEQYV.

The chain links TRBV18 to TRBJ1-5; possibly TRBD1 for D (6 bases). Per the germline V gene, CDR1 is KGHSH and CDR2 is LQKENI. Trimming took off 5 bases at V and 4 bases at J, with 9 bases between the two ends. The CDR3 spans 13 residues. The CDR3 nucleotides are TGTGCCAGCTCATCAGACAGGAATCAGCCCCAGCATTTT. As protein: CASSSDRNQPQHF.

The chain carries TRBV7-2 and TRBJ1-6, with 9 bases lining up with TRBD1. CDR1 is SGHTA and CDR2 is FQGNSA in the germline V gene. V lost 4 bases to trimming and J lost 18 bases; unmatched junction nucleotides: 4. The CDR3 extends over 11 amino acids. The CDR3 region has the DNA TGTGCCAGCAGCTCTGGACAGGGGAACCACTTT. The encoded protein is CASSSGQGNHF. The variable domain in full, completed from reference TRBV7-2 and TRBJ1-6, reads GAGVSQSPSNKVTEKGKDVELRCDPISGHTALYWYRQSLGQGLEFLIYFQGNSAPDKSGLPSDRFSAERTGGSVSTLTIQRTQQEDSAVYLCASSSGQGNHFGNGTRLTVT.

The CDR3: CASSLAPGGAASPLHF. The CDR3, as DNA: TGTGCCAGCAGCTTGGCCCCAGGGGGCGCAGCTTCACCCCTCCACTTT. This rearrangement joins TRBV5-6 to TRBJ1-6; 8 bases are shared with TRBD1. With V trimmed by 0 bases and J by 9 bases, 8 bases remained unmatched. The CDR3 loop spans 16 amino acids. Germline-derived CDR1 and CDR2 are SGHDT and YYEEEE.

The chain recombines TRBV5-4 with TRBJ2-4, with 12 bases that match TRBD2. This CDR3 is built from 13 residues. Per germline, CDR1 SGHNT and CDR2 YYREEE (reference sequence). Unmatched junction bases numbered 9, after V lost 4 bases and J lost 16 bases. The CDR3 loop is CASSPGTSGWFYF. Here the CDR3 DNA reads TGTGCCAGCAGCCCTGGGACTAGCGGGTGGTTCTACTTC.

The chain has TRBV6-5 and TRBJ2-3; D not certain. Germline loops: CDR1 MNHEY, CDR2 SVGAGI. The CDR3 has 13 amino acids. V shed 6 bases and J shed 4 bases, with 11 bases lying between them. For the CDR3, the DNA is TGTGCCAGCAGACCTAGTCTCGCAGATACGCAGTATTTT. As protein: CASRPSLADTQYF.

The chain couples TRBV6-1 to TRBJ1-6; 10 nucleotides align to TRBD1. J gave up 6 bases and V 1 base, and 3 bases lay outside the gene matches. The CDR3 is made up of 16 amino acids. Germline-derived CDR1 and CDR2 are MNHNS and SASEGT. This CDR3 reads CASSEDRQGANSPLHF. In DNA, the CDR3 is TGTGCCAGCAGTGAAGACAGACAGGGGGCTAATTCACCCCTCCACTTT.

This chain uses TRBV3-1 (or the pseudogene TRBV3-2) with TRBJ2-1; 9 nucleotides line up with TRBD1. CDR3 length: 16 amino acids. Germline loops: CDR1 LGHDT, CDR2 YNNKEL (reference sequence). The junction had 10 bases not matched to a gene; V was cut back by 3 bases and J by 7 bases. The CDR3 sequence is CASSQDRGFGGNEQFF. The CDR3 region has the DNA TGTGCCAGCAGCCAGGACAGGGGATTCGGGGGGAATGAGCAGTTCTTC.

The chain couples TRBV6-2 or TRBV6-3 to TRBJ1-5; the match to TRBD1 covers 12 bases. The CDR3 sequence is 19 residues long. Looked up from germline, CDR1 is MNHEY and CDR2 is SVGEGT. V lost 0 bases, J lost 5 bases, and 11 bases stayed unmatched. The CDR3 DNA reads as TGTGCCAGCAGTTACTCGATAGGGACAGGGGGCGTGGGGGATCAGCCCCAGCATTTT. Its protein is CASSYSIGTGGVGDQPQHF.

This clone was seen more than once but under ten times. The chain combines TRBV12-2 with TRBJ1-4. TRBV12-2 is given as a pseudogene. CDR3 length: 15 residues. The CDR3 sequence is CASRPWGGTNEKLFF. In DNA form, the CDR3 reads TGTGCAAGTCGCCCATGGGGGGGGACCAATGAAAAACTGTTTTTT.

V usage is TRBV30 and J usage is TRBJ1-4; 9 bases fit TRBD1. The CDR3 is made up of 14 amino acids. V dropped 1 base and J dropped 8; count of bases not matched to a gene: 5. CDR1 and CDR2 (germline): GTSNPN, SVGIG (reference sequence). DNA of the CDR3: TGTGCCTGGAGTGCCGGGACAGGGCGGGAAAAACTGTTTTTT. As protein: CAWSAGTGREKLFF.

The chain couples TRBV4-2 to TRBJ1-3; the D is unclear. The CDR3 sequence is 17 residues long. V lost 1 base to trimming and J lost 1 base, with 14 bases between them. Germline V gene data show CDR1 as LGHNA and CDR2 as YNFKEQ. The CDR3 region is CASSQGATQVSGNTIYF. The CDR3 DNA follows: TGTGCCAGCAGCCAAGGGGCCACCCAAGTATCTGGAAACACCATATATTTT.

This clone has a handful of counts. The chain links TRBV6-1 to TRBJ1-5; 9 bases map to TRBD1. Germline V gene data show CDR1 as MNHNS and CDR2 as SASEGT. V was clipped by 6 bases and J by 0 bases; unmatched bases: 6. The CDR3 runs 16 residues. The CDR3 DNA reads as TGTGCCAGCAGCGAATACAGGGGGCGTAGCAATCAGCCCCAGCATTTT. It yields the protein CASSEYRGRSNQPQHF.